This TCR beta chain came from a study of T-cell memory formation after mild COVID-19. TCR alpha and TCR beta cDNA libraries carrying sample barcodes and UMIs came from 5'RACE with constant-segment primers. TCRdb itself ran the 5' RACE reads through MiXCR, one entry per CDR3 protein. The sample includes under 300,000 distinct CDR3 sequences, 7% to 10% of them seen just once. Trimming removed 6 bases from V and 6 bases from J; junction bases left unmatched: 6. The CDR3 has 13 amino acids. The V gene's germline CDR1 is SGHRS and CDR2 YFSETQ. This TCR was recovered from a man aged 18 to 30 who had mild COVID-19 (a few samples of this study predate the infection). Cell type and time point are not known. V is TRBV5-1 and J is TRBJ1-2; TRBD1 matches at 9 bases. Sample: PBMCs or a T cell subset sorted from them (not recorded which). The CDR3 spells CASTWDRVDGYTF. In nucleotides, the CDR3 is TGCGCCAGCACTTGGGACAGGGTGGATGGCTACACCTTC.